This T cell receptor beta chain is from a study of blood T cell repertoires in COVID-19. Cohort assignment relied on participant-reported clinical history. Using immunoSEQ multiplex PCR, the repertoire was profiled, and TCRdb retains in-frame clones only, with some absent. Found here are about 310,000 clones, about nine tenths of them singletons; the top ten hold approximately 8.8%. The sequence derives from a woman in her 40s who had recovered from COVID-19. The sample comprised PBMCs or T cells enriched from blood (not recorded which).

The CDR3 DNA sequence: TGTGCCAGCAGTTTTTTAGGGGCAGGGGCCAACAATGAGCAGTTCTTC. Amino acids: CASSFLGAGANNEQFF. This chain links TRBV27 with TRBJ2-1; D might be TRBD1 (6 bases). In germline, CDR1 is MNHEY, CDR2 SMNVEV (reference sequence). The CDR3 covers 16 residues. The ends were cut back, 3 bases at V and 5 bases at J, with 17 bases in the middle.